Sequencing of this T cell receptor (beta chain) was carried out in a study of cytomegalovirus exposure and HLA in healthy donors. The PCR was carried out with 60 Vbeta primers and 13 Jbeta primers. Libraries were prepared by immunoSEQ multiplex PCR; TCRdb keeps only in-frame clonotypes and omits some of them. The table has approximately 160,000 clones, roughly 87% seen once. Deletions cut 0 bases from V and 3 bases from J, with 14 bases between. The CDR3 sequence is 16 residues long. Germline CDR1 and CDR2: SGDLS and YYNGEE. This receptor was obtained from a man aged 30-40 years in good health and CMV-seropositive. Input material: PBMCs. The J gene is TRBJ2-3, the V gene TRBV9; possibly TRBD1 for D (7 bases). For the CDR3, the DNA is TGTGCCAGCAGCGTAGTCGGAGGGGGCAGGACAGATACGCAGTATTTT. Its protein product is CASSVVGGGRTDTQYF.